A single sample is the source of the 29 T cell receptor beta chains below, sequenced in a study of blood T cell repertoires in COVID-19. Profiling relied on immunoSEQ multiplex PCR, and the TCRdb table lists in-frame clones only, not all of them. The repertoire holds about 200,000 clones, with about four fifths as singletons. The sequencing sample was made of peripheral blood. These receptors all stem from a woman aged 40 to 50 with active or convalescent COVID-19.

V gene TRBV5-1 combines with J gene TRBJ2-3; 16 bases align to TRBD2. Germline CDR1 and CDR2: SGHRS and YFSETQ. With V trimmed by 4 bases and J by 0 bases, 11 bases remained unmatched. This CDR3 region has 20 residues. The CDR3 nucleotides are TGCGCCAGCAGCCCACAACCGGGACTAGCGGGGGGGCCTAGCACAGATACGCAGTATTTT. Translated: CASSPQPGLAGGPSTDTQYF. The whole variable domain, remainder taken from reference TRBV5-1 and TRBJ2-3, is KAGVTQTPRYLIKTRGQQVTLSCSPISGHRSVSWYQQTPGQGLQFLFEYFSETQRNKGNFPGRFSGRQFSNSRSEMNVSTLELGDSALYLCASSPQPGLAGGPSTDTQYFGPGTRLTVL.

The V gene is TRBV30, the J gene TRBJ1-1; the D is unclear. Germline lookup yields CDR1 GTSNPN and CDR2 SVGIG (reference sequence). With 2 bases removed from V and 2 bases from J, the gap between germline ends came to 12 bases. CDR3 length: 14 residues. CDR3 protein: CAWSIGRFNTEAFF. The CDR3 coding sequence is TGTGCCTGGAGTATAGGGAGATTTAACACTGAAGCTTTCTTT.

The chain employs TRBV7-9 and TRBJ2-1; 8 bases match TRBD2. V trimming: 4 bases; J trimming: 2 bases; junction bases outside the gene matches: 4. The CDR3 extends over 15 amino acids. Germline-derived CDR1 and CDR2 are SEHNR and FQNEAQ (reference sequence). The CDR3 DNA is TGTGCCAGCAGCTCCGGGGGGGCGACCTACAATGAGCAGTTCTTC. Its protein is CASSSGGATYNEQFF.

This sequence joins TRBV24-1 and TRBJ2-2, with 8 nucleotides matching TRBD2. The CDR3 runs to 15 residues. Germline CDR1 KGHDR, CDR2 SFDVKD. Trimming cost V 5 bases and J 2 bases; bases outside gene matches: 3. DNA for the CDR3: TGTGCCACCAGTGCGGCGGGAGGAAACACCGGGGAGCTGTTTTTT. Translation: CATSAAGGNTGELFF.

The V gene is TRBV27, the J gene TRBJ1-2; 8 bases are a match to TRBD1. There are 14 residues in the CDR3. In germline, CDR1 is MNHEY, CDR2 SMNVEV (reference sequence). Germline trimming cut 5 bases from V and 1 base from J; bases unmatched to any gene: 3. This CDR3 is CASSPDRGNYGYTF. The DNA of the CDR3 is TGTGCCAGCAGTCCAGACAGGGGTAACTATGGCTACACCTTC.

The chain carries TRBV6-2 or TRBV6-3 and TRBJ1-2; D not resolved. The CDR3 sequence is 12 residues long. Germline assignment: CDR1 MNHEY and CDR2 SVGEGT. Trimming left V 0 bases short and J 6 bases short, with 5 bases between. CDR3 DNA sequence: TGTGCCAGCAGTTACTCCAGAAATGGCTACACCTTC. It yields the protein CASSYSRNGYTF.

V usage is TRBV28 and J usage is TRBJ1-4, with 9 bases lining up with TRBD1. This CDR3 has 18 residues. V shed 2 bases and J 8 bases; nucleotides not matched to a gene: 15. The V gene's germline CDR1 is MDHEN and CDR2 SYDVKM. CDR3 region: CASSLNSRRTGVLEKLFF. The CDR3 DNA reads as TGTGCCAGCAGTTTAAACTCCCGACGGACAGGGGTGTTGGAAAAACTGTTTTTT.

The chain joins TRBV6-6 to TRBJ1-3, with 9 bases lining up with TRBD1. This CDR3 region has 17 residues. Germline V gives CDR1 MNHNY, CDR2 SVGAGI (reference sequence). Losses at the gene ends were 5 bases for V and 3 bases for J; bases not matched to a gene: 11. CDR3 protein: CASSRTGGAGHGNTIYF. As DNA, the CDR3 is TGTGCCAGCAGTCGTACAGGGGGCGCGGGTCATGGAAACACCATATATTTT.

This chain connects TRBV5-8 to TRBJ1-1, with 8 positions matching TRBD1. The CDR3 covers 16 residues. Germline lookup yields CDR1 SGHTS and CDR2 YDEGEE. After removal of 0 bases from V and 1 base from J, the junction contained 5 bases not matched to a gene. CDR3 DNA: TGTGCCAGCAGCTTGGGGGGCAGGGGGCGGAACACTGAAGCTTTCTTT. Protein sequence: CASSLGGRGRNTEAFF. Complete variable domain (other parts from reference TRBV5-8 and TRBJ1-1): EAGVTQSPTHLIKTRGQQATLRCSPISGHTSVYWYQQALGLGLQFLLWYDEGEERNRGNFPPRFSGRQFPNYSSELNVNALELEDSALYLCASSLGGRGRNTEAFFGQGTRLTVV.

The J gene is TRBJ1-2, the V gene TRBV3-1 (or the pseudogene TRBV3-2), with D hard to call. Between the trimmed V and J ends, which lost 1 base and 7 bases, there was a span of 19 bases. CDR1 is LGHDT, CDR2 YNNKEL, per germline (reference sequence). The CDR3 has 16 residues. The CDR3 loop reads CASSQGGLGGLGGYTF. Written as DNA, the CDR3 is TGTGCCAGCAGCCAAGGTGGCCTAGGAGGGCTCGGTGGCTACACCTTC.

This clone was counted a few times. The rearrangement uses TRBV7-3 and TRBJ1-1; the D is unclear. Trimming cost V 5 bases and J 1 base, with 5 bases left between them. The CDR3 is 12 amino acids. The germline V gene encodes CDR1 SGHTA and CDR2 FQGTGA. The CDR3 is CASSQANTEAFF. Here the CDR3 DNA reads TGTGCCAGCAGCCAGGCGAACACTGAAGCTTTCTTT.

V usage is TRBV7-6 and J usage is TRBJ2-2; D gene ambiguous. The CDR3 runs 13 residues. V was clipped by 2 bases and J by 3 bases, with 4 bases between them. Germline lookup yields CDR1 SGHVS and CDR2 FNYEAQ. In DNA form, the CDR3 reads TGTGCCAGCAGCTTATTATACACCGGGGAGCTGTTTTTT. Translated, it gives CASSLLYTGELFF. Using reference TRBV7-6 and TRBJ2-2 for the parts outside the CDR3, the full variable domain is GAGVSQSPRYKVTKRGQDVALRCDPISGHVSLYWYRQALGQGPEFLTYFNYEAQQDKSGLPNDRFSAERPEGSISTLTIQRTEQRDSAMYRCASSLLYTGELFFGEGSRLTVL.

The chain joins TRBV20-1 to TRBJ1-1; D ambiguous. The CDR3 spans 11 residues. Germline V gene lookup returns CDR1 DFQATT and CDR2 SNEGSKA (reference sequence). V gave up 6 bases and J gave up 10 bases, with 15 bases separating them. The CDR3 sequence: CSAGRGAGAFF. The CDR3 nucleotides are TGCAGTGCAGGTCGGGGAGCTGGAGCTTTCTTT.

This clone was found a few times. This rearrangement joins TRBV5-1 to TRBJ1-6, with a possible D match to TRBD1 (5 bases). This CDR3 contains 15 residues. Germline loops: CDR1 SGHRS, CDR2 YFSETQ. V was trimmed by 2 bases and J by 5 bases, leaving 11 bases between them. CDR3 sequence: CASSLSGNHNSPLHF. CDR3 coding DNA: TGCGCCAGCAGCTTATCAGGGAACCATAATTCACCCCTCCACTTT. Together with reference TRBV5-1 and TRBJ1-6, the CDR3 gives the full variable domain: KAGVTQTPRYLIKTRGQQVTLSCSPISGHRSVSWYQQTPGQGLQFLFEYFSETQRNKGNFPGRFSGRQFSNSRSEMNVSTLELGDSALYLCASSLSGNHNSPLHFGNGTRLTVT.

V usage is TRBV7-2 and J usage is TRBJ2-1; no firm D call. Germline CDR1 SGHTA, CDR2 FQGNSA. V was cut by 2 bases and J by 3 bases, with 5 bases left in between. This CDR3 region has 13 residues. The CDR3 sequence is CASSLFIYNEQFF. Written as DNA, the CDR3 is TGTGCCAGCAGCTTATTTATCTACAATGAGCAGTTCTTC.

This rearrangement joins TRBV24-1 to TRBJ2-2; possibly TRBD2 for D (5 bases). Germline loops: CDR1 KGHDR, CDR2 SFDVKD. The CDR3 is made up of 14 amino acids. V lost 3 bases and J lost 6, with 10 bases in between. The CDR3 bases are TGTGCCACCAGTGATCCCAAGGGAGCCGGGGAGCTGTTTTTT. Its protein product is CATSDPKGAGELFF.

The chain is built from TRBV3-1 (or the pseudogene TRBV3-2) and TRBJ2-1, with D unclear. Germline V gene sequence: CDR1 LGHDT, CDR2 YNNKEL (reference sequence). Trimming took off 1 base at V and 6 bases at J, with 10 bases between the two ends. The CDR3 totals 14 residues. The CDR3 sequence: CASSQGGRPNEQFF. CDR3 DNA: TGTGCCAGCAGCCAAGGTGGCCGTCCCAATGAGCAGTTCTTC.

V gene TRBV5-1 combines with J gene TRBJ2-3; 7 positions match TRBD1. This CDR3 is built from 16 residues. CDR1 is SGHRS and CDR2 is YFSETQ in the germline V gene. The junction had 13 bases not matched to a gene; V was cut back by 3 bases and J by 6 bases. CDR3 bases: TGCGCCAGCAGCTGGAGCAACAGGGGAGCCGCGGATACGCAGTATTTT. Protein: CASSWSNRGAADTQYF.

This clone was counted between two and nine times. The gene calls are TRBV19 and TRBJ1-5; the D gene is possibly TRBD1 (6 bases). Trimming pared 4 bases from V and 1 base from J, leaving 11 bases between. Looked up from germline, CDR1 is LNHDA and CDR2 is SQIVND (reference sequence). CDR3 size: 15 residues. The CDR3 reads CASSTEGHSNQPQHF. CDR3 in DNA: TGTGCCAGTAGTACAGAGGGACACAGCAATCAGCCCCAGCATTTT.

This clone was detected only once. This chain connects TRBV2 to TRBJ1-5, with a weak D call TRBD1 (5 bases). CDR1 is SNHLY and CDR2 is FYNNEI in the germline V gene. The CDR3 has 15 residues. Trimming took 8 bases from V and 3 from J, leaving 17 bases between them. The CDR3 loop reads CASQLGGRDNQPQHF. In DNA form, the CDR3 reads TGTGCCAGCCAACTGGGGGGGAGAGACAATCAGCCCCAGCATTTT.

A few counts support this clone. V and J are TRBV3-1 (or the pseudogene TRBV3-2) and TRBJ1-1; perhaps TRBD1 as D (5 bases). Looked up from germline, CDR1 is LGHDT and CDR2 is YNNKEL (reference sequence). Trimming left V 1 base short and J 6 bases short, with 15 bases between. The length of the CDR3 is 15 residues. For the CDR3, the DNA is TGTGCCAGCAGCCAAGGATCGGGCTGGGGCTCTGAAGCTTTCTTT. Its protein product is CASSQGSGWGSEAFF.

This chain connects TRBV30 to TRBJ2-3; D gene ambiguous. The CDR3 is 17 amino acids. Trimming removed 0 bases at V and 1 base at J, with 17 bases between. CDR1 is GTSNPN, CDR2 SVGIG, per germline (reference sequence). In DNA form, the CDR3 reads TGTGCCTGGAGTGTACAGAGTCCTACGTTAGGCACAGATACGCAGTATTTT. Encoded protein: CAWSVQSPTLGTDTQYF.

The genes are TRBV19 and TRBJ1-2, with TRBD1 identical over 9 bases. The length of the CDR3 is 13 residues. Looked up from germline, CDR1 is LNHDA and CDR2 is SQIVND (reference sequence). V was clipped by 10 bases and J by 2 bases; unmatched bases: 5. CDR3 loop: CATRTGANYGYTF. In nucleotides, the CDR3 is TGTGCCACCCGGACAGGGGCGAACTATGGCTACACCTTC.

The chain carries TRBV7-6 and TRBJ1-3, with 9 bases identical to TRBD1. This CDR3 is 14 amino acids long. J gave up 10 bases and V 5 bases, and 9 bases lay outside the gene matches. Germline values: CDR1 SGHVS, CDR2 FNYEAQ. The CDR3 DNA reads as TGTGCCAGCAGCGGGACAGGGCCAAAAGGAACCATATATTTT. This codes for CASSGTGPKGTIYF.

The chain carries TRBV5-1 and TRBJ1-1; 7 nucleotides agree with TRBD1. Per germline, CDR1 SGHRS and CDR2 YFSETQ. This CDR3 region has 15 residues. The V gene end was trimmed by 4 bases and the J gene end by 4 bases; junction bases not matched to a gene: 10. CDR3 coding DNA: TGCGCCAGCAGCACGGAGACAGGGCGAATCACTGAAGCTTTCTTT. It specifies CASSTETGRITEAFF. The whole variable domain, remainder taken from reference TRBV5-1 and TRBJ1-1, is KAGVTQTPRYLIKTRGQQVTLSCSPISGHRSVSWYQQTPGQGLQFLFEYFSETQRNKGNFPGRFSGRQFSNSRSEMNVSTLELGDSALYLCASSTETGRITEAFFGQGTRLTVV.

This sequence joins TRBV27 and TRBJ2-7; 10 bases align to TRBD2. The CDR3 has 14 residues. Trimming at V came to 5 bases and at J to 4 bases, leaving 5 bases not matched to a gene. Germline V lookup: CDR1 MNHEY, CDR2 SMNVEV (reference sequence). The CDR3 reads CASSESGGGYEQYF. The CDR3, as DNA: TGTGCCAGCAGTGAGAGCGGGGGGGGTTACGAGCAGTACTTC.

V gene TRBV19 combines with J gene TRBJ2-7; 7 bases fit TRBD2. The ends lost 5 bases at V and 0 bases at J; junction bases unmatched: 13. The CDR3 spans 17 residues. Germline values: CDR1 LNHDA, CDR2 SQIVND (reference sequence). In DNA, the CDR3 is TGTGCCAGTAGTGGGCATGTGGGGCTAGCGGCCTCCTACGAGCAGTACTTC. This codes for CASSGHVGLAASYEQYF.

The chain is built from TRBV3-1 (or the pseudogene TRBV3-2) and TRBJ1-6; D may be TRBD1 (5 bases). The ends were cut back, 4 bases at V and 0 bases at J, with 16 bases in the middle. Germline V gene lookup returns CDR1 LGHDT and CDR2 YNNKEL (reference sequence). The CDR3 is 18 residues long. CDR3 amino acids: CASSPWEGTGSYNSPLHF. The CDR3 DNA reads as TGTGCCAGCAGCCCCTGGGAGGGGACGGGCTCCTATAATTCACCCCTCCACTTT.

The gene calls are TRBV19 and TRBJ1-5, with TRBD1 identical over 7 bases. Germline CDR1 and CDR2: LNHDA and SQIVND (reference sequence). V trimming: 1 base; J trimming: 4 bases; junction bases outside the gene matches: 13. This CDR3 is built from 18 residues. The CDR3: CASSIGPQTGAVNQPQHF. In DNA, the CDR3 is TGTGCCAGTAGTATAGGGCCCCAAACAGGGGCCGTAAATCAGCCCCAGCATTTT.